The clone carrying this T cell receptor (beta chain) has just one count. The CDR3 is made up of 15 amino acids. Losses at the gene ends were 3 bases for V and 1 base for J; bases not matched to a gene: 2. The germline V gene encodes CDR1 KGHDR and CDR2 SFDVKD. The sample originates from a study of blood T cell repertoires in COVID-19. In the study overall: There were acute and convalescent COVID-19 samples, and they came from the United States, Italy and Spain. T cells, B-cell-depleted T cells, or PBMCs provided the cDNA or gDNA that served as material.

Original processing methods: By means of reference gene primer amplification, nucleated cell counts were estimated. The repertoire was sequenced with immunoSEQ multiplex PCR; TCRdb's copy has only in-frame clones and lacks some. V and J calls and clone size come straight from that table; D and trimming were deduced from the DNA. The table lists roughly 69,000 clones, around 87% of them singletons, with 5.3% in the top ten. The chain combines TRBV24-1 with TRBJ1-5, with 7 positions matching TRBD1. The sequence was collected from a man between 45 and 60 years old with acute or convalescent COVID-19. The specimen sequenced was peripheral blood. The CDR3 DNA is TGTGCCACCAGTGATGCGACAGGGAGCAATCAGCCCCAGCATTTT. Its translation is CATSDATGSNQPQHF.